This T cell receptor (beta chain) was recorded in a study of T-cell memory formation after mild COVID-19. At the level of the study: Largely, TCR clusters stayed within a single donor.

The CDR3 is made up of 14 amino acids. V was cut by 7 bases and J by 5 bases, with 15 bases left in between. MiXCR, applied by TCRdb to the 5' RACE reads, yields one record per CDR3 protein. The sample shows about 260,000 distinct CDR3 sequences, around 17% of them seen only once. The table lists this clonotype with a few counts. This clonotype originated in a man between 18 and 35 years old who had mild COVID-19 (a few samples of this study predate the infection). Cell type and time point are not known. The sequencing input was PBMCs or a T cell subset sorted from them (not recorded which). The J gene is TRBJ2-1, the V gene TRBV12-3 or TRBV12-4, with D tentatively TRBD2 (5 bases). CDR3 nucleotides: TGTGCCAGCACCCTTGGCGGGCTGCACAATGAGCAGTTCTTC. Protein sequence: CASTLGGLHNEQFF.